Listed below are T cell receptor beta chains from one sample, sequenced in a study of CD8 T cells in ankylosing spondylitis. TCRdb processed the 5' RACE reads anew with MiXCR; each CDR3 protein has one entry. This sample has a few hundred thousand distinct CDR3 sequences; about 18% occur once, and the top ten carry about 44%. Specimen: blood, either unsorted or a sorted T cell fraction (not recorded which). The receptors were gathered from a male donor with ankylosing spondylitis. Both conserved end residues are part of each CDR3. A D gene is named only where the DNA matches it firmly. Where a row states a size, it is once, few, many or the class of an expanded clone; other rows omit it.

J | size | D | V | DNA | CDR3
TRBJ2-3 | few | TRBD1 | TRBV29-1 | TGCAGCGCCTGGACAGGGAGCGCAGATACGCAGTATTTT | CSAWTGSADTQYF
TRBJ2-1 | . | . | TRBV19 | TGTGCCAGTAGTATACCCAACCTCATCTACAATGAGCAGTTCTTC | CASSIPNLIYNEQFF
TRBJ1-1 | many | . | TRBV4-3 | TGCGCCAGCAGCCAAGATCAGGTGACTTACACTGAAGCTTTCTTT | CASSQDQVTYTEAFF
TRBJ1-5 | . | . | TRBV27 | TGTGCCAGCAGTTTAAAAGTCAATCAGCCCCAGCATTTT | CASSLKVNQPQHF
TRBJ2-5 | . | TRBD2 | TRBV3-1 | TGTGCCAGCGAGCGGGGGGCCGAGGGGGAGACCCAGTACTTC | CASERGAEGETQYF
TRBJ2-3 | . | TRBD2 | TRBV4-1 | TGCGCCAGCAGCGCCCGGGGAGCGGGAGGGGAAGATACGCAGTATTTT | CASSARGAGGEDTQYF
TRBJ2-7 | . | . | TRBV6-2/TRBV6-3 | TGTGCCACCGACCGAAGGGGCATGTCCTACGAGCAGTACTTC | CATDRRGMSYEQYF
TRBJ2-1 | . | TRBD2 | TRBV5-1 | TGCGCCAGCAGCGAAGGTAGCGGGGTTAGCTCCTACAATGAGCAGTTCTTC | CASSEGSGVSSYNEQFF
TRBJ1-2 | . | TRBD1 | TRBV6-5 | TGTGCCAGCAGTTACTCGAATGTAGCTGACAGGGGTGACTATGGCTACACCTTC | CASSYSNVADRGDYGYTF
TRBJ2-5 | . | . | TRBV5-1 | TGCGCCAGCAGCTTGGAACTCCAAACACTTCAAGAGACCCAGTACTTC | CASSLELQTLQETQYF
TRBJ2-1 | few | . | TRBV12-3/TRBV12-4 | TGTGTCAGCAGGGACGTAGGGGGAGTCTCCTACAATGAGCAGTTCTTC | CVSRDVGGVSYNEQFF
TRBJ2-3 | many | . | TRBV12-3/TRBV12-4 | TGTGCCAGCAGTTTGGCTAGAGATACGCAGTATTTT | CASSLARDTQYF
TRBJ2-1 | few | TRBD2 | TRBV7-3 | TGTGCCAGCAGCTCACTAGCGAGCCCATACAATGAGCAGTTCTTC | CASSSLASPYNEQFF
TRBJ1-6 | . | . | TRBV4-1 | TGCGCCAGCAGCCAAGGTGGCGATTCACCCCTCCACTTT | CASSQGGDSPLHF
TRBJ1-1 | few | . | TRBV28 | TGTGCCAGCGGGGCCATGAACACTGAAGCTTTCTTT | CASGAMNTEAFF
TRBJ2-7 | many | . | TRBV12-3/TRBV12-4 | TGTGCCAGCAGTTTTTTGAGGGCAGACGAGCAGTACTTC | CASSFLRADEQYF
TRBJ1-3 | many | . | TRBV12-3/TRBV12-4 | TGTGCCAGCAGTTTAGGGGACTCTGGAAACACCATATATTTT | CASSLGDSGNTIYF
TRBJ2-7 | many | . | TRBV29-1 | TGCAGCGTTGAATCCCTCTTTGGTGGAGTCTCACAGCAGTACTTC | CSVESLFGGVSQQYF
TRBJ2-1 | . | . | TRBV7-9 | TGTGCGCAACCGGTCGGGGGGCTCCTCTCCTACAATGAGCAGTTCTTC | CAQPVGGLLSYNEQFF
TRBJ2-7 | . | . | TRBV7-9 | TGTGCCAGCAGCCCGCCCGGGAAGACCTACGAGCAGTACTTC | CASSPPGKTYEQYF
TRBJ2-3 | few | . | TRBV4-1 | TGCGCCAGCAGCCAAGAAAGCGCAATCCCCCCAGATACGCAGTATTTT | CASSQESAIPPDTQYF
TRBJ1-5 | . | . | TRBV12-3/TRBV12-4 | TGTGCCAGCAGTTCCGTTCCAACGGTACAGCCCCAGCATTTT | CASSSVPTVQPQHF
TRBJ1-2 | . | . | TRBV12-3/TRBV12-4 | TGTGCCAGCAGTTTTTCAGTTATAGCTAACTATGGCTACACCTTC | CASSFSVIANYGYTF
TRBJ1-2 | few | . | TRBV12-3/TRBV12-4 | TGTGCCAGCAGTTTCGGCCGATCATATGGCTACACCTTC | CASSFGRSYGYTF
TRBJ1-1 | few | . | TRBV21-1 | TGTGCCTCTCCGGGAAGAACCGGGGCTGAAGCTTTCTTT | CASPGRTGAEAFF
TRBJ1-1 | . | . | TRBV9 | TGTGCCAGCAGCGTAGAGGGGGAAACTGAAGCTTTCTTT | CASSVEGETEAFF
TRBJ2-5 | . | . | TRBV5-1 | TGCGCCAGCAGCTTGGCCCCAGGGGCCCAGGAGACCCAGTACTTC | CASSLAPGAQETQYF
TRBJ1-1 | . | . | TRBV10-3 | TGTGCCATCAGTGAGTCGGAGGAGTCAACTCGAGCTTTCTTT | CAISESEESTRAFF
TRBJ1-2 | . | . | TRBV12-3/TRBV12-4 | TGTGCCAGCAGTTTTATGGAGGCCTTGCTCTATGGCTACACCTTC | CASSFMEALLYGYTF
TRBJ1-1 | . | . | TRBV5-6 | TGTGCCAGCTGCGACGGACAGAGAAAAGCTTTCTTT | CASCDGQRKAFF
TRBJ2-7 | few | TRBD2 | TRBV12-3/TRBV12-4 | TGTGCCAGCAGTTTGGGGCTAGGACTAGCGGGTTACGAGCAGTACTTC | CASSLGLGLAGYEQYF
TRBJ2-3 | . | TRBD2 | TRBV3-1 | TGTGCCAGCAGCCAAGATAACGGACCACCTAGCGGGCAGCAGTATTTT | CASSQDNGPPSGQQYF
TRBJ2-1 | . | TRBD2 | TRBV7-2 | TGTGCCAGCAGCTTAGAGCGTCGCGGGGGGTTCTTC | CASSLERRGGFF
TRBJ2-1 | few | TRBD1 | TRBV12-3/TRBV12-4 | TGTGCCAGCAGCAGACCGGGACAGGGGTTTTCGAACAATGAGCAGTTCTTC | CASSRPGQGFSNNEQFF
TRBJ2-3 | once | TRBD2 | TRBV3-1 | TGTGCCAGCAGCGGGAGTGGACTAGCGGGAGGCACAGATACGCAGTATTTT | CASSGSGLAGGTDTQYF
TRBJ1-5 | few | . | TRBV4-1 | TGCGCCAGCAGTCAATCTCCAGGGCAGCCCCAGCATTTT | CASSQSPGQPQHF
TRBJ1-1 | . | . | TRBV5-1 | TGCGCCAGCAGCTTACCCACGGACCCCGGGACCCGCGGACTGGAACAGGGTTTCACTGAAGCTTTCTTT | CASSLPTDPGTRGLEQGFTEAFF
TRBJ2-1 | . | TRBD2 | TRBV27 | TGTGCCAGCACCCTAGCGGGGGGCTACAATGAGCAGTTCTTC | CASTLAGGYNEQFF
TRBJ2-1 | . | . | TRBV27 | TGTGCCACCAGAGTTAATCCGATCGCCTCCTACAATGAGCAGTTCTTC | CATRVNPIASYNEQFF
TRBJ2-1 | many | . | TRBV3-1 | TGTGCCAGCAGCCTCGGAGTTTTCGGCAATGAGCAGTTCTTC | CASSLGVFGNEQFF
TRBJ2-7 | . | TRBD1 | TRBV12-3/TRBV12-4 | TGTGCCAGCAGCCCCCTACCGACAGGGGACGAGCAGTACTTC | CASSPLPTGDEQYF
TRBJ2-1 | few | TRBD2 | TRBV12-3/TRBV12-4 | TGTGCCAGCCTATCCTTTTTCGTCGGGACTAGCGGGGGGGCCACGAGTGAGCAGTTCTTC | CASLSFFVGTSGGATSEQFF
TRBJ2-7 | few | TRBD1 | TRBV27 | TGTGCCAGCAGTTCCCAGACAGGGGGCTGGGAGCAGTACTTC | CASSSQTGGWEQYF
TRBJ2-3 | . | . | TRBV30 | TGTGCCTGGAGTGAGGACACCTACACAGATACGCAGTATTTT | CAWSEDTYTDTQYF
TRBJ1-2 | . | . | TRBV5-1 | TGCGCCAGCAGCTTGGCCCCGGGAGAGGACTATGGCTACACCTTC | CASSLAPGEDYGYTF
TRBJ1-5 | . | . | TRBV27 | TGTGCCAGCAGTCACTCCTCGGGGGAACAGCCCCAGCATTTT | CASSHSSGEQPQHF
TRBJ2-2 | . | . | TRBV29-1 | TGCAGCGTTGAAGGGACAGATATGACCGGGGAGCTGTTTTTT | CSVEGTDMTGELFF
TRBJ2-7 | . | TRBD1 | TRBV27 | TGTGCCAGCAGCCTAGGACAGGATGGGTACGAGCAGTACTTC | CASSLGQDGYEQYF
TRBJ2-1 | . | TRBD2 | TRBV20-1 | TGCAGTGCTAGAGATCCCGAGACTAGCGGGTTTGAGCAGTTCTTC | CSARDPETSGFEQFF
TRBJ2-5 | . | . | TRBV25-1 | TGTGCCAGCAGTGAATGGGCGGGCCAAGAGACCCAGTACTTC | CASSEWAGQETQYF
TRBJ2-5 | few | TRBD2 | TRBV7-9 | TGTGCCAGCAGCCACGGGGGGTACCGGGACCAAGAGACCCAGTACTTC | CASSHGGYRDQETQYF
TRBJ2-6 | . | . | TRBV12-3/TRBV12-4 | TGTGCCAGCAGATCCACGACAGCCCCTGGGGCCAACGTCCTGACTTTC | CASRSTTAPGANVLTF